Listed below are T cell receptor beta chains from one sample, sequenced in a study of T cell responses to AZD1222 COVID-19 vaccine. Data came from immunoSEQ multiplex PCR; TCRdb stores just in-frame clones and leaves some out. The profile shows 200,000 or so clones, approximately 90% of them singletons. Source: peripheral blood, taken on day 0 of AZD1222 vaccination. All receptors derive from an adult in good health. CDR3s include the opening cysteine and the closing phenylalanine or tryptophan. The D gene is left open where the match is weak. The size field is filled for only some rows; it gives once, few, many or a size class.

. | . | TRBJ2-1 | TRBV24-1 | CATSDPWGDSYVHNEQFF | TGTGCCACCAGTGATCCTTGGGGGGACAGCTATGTCCACAATGAGCAGTTCTTC
. | TRBD2 | TRBJ2-2 | TRBV7-2 | CASSFGLAGVNGELFF | TGTGCCAGCAGCTTTGGACTAGCGGGAGTTAACGGGGAGCTGTTTTTT
once | . | TRBJ1-6 | TRBV28 | CAAGGGGGLTLHF | TGTGCCGCGGGTGGAGGGGGAGGTTTGACCCTCCACTTT
. | . | TRBJ1-4 | TRBV6-5 | CASRTGGTPLEKLFF | TGTGCCAGCAGGACGGGCGGGACCCCCTTGGAAAAACTGTTTTTT
. | . | TRBJ1-4 | TRBV7-9 | CASSFGGLATNEKLFF | TGTGCCAGCAGCTTCGGAGGTCTTGCAACTAATGAAAAACTGTTTTTT
. | . | TRBJ1-5 | TRBV5-1 | CASSFSTAPGSNQPQHF | TGCGCCAGCAGCTTTTCTACAGCCCCAGGTAGCAATCAGCCCCAGCATTTT
. | . | TRBJ2-7 | TRBV6-5 | CASSSGTVSSYEQYF | TGTGCCAGCAGTTCGGGGACCGTGAGCTCCTACGAGCAGTACTTC
once | . | TRBJ1-2 | TRBV7-9 | CASRTEAVYGYTF | TGTGCCAGCAGGACGGAAGCAGTCTATGGCTACACCTTC
. | TRBD1 | TRBJ1-2 | TRBV11-1 | CASSRDRGNGYTF | TGTGCCAGCAGCCGAGACAGGGGGAATGGCTACACCTTC
. | . | TRBJ1-4 | TRBV5-4 | CASSLAGSMDEKLFF | TGTGCCAGCAGCTTGGCGGGCAGTATGGATGAAAAACTGTTTTTT
. | . | TRBJ1-4 | TRBV3-1/TRBV3-2 | CASSHEVHEKLFF | TGTGCCAGCAGCCATGAAGTCCATGAAAAACTGTTTTTT
. | . | TRBJ1-2 | TRBV25-1 | CASGRVPKPRNYGYTF | TGTGCCTCCGGGCGGGTTCCAAAACCTCGTAACTATGGCTACACCTTC
. | . | TRBJ2-5 | TRBV10-3 | CAISVLLPAGETQYF | TGTGCCATCAGTGTATTGCTCCCCGCGGGGGAGACCCAGTACTTC
. | . | TRBJ1-5 | TRBV7-8 | CASSLGRVQPQHF | TGTGCCAGCAGCTTAGGGCGGGTTCAGCCCCAGCATTTT
. | . | TRBJ1-6 | TRBV3-1/TRBV3-2 | CASSHPYGGGANNSPLHF | TGTGCCAGCAGCCACCCCTATGGCGGAGGGGCGAATAATTCACCCCTCCACTTT
. | TRBD1 | TRBJ2-7 | TRBV28 | CASSLGFQGAEYEQYF | TGTGCCAGCAGTTTGGGCTTCCAGGGGGCGGAGTACGAGCAGTACTTC
once | TRBD2 | TRBJ2-1 | TRBV15 | CATSRDDLAESYNEQFF | TGTGCCACCAGCAGAGATGATCTAGCGGAGTCCTACAATGAGCAGTTCTTC
. | . | TRBJ1-6 | TRBV28 | CASSLPGGGLDYNSPLHF | TGTGCCAGCAGTTTGCCGGGCGGCGGCCTCGACTATAATTCACCCCTCCACTTT
. | . | TRBJ1-2 | TRBV6-5 | CASSGVRGRYGYTF | TGTGCCTCCTCGGGTGTGAGAGGCCGCTATGGCTACACCTTC
. | TRBD1 | TRBJ1-5 | TRBV19 | CASSTSGQGMFKPQHF | TGTGCCAGTAGTACATCCGGACAGGGAATGTTTAAGCCCCAGCATTTT
. | . | TRBJ2-7 | TRBV6-5 | CASSYSNSGTYEQYF | TGTGCCAGCAGTTACTCAAACAGCGGAACCTACGAGCAGTACTTC
once | . | TRBJ2-3 | TRBV7-2 | CASSLLGNPADTQYF | TGTGCCAGCAGCTTATTGGGGAACCCCGCCGATACGCAGTATTTT
few | . | TRBJ1-6 | TRBV5-4 | CASSLEGSPLHF | TGTGCCAGCAGCTTGGAAGGTTCACCCCTCCACTTT
. | . | TRBJ2-5 | TRBV14 | CASSPRVQETQYF | TGTGCCAGCAGCCCCCGAGTACAAGAGACCCAGTACTTC
. | . | TRBJ1-4 | TRBV19 | CASSMSGQLAPNNEKLFF | TGTGCCAGTAGTATGAGTGGACAGCTCGCCCCGAATAATGAAAAACTGTTTTTT
. | . | TRBJ2-1 | TRBV3-1/TRBV3-2 | CASSQTRALGEQFF | TGTGCCAGCAGCCAGACTAGAGCTCTGGGTGAGCAGTTCTTC
. | . | TRBJ1-5 | TRBV7-9 | CASSSSGLISNQPQHF | TGTGCCAGCAGCTCCAGTGGGCTTATCAGCAATCAGCCCCAGCATTTT
. | TRBD1 | TRBJ1-6 | TRBV7-9 | CASSLSGTGINSPLHF | TGTGCCAGCAGCTTATCAGGGACAGGGATTAATTCACCCCTCCACTTT
. | TRBD2 | TRBJ2-7 | TRBV18 | CASSQTFLAGGVYEQYF | TGTGCCAGCTCACAGACTTTTCTAGCGGGGGGGGTCTACGAGCAGTACTTC
. | . | TRBJ2-5 | TRBV2 | CASSEASRGSETQYF | TGTGCCAGCAGTGAAGCTTCAAGGGGTTCGGAGACCCAGTACTTC
. | . | TRBJ1-6 | TRBV11-2 | CASSLDRPSNSPLHF | TGTGCCAGCAGCTTAGATCGACCGAGTAATTCACCCCTCCACTTT
. | . | TRBJ2-6 | TRBV6-4 | CASSDSGGANVLTF | TGTGCCAGCAGTGACTCAGGGGGGGCCAACGTCCTGACTTTC
. | TRBD1 | TRBJ1-2 | TRBV27 | CASSFWGQDASNYGYTF | TGTGCCAGCAGTTTTTGGGGACAGGACGCCTCTAACTATGGCTACACCTTC
. | . | TRBJ2-7 | TRBV7-2 | CASSLGGTISYEQYF | TGTGCCAGCAGCTTAGGAGGGACAATAAGCTACGAGCAGTACTTC
. | TRBD1 | TRBJ1-4 | TRBV10-2 | CASRKGTGWLFF | TGCGCCAGCAGGAAAGGGACAGGGTGGCTGTTTTTT
. | TRBD1 | TRBJ1-4 | TRBV28 | CASSLTGGIGEKLFF | TGTGCCAGCAGTTTAACAGGGGGCATAGGTGAAAAACTGTTTTTT
. | . | TRBJ1-1 | TRBV18 | CASSPSRIEGTEAFF | TGTGCCAGCTCACCTTCACGGATTGAGGGAACTGAAGCTTTCTTT
. | . | TRBJ1-2 | TRBV6-5 | CASSSRSDGNYGYTF | TGTGCCAGCAGTTCCCGTTCCGACGGAAACTATGGCTACACCTTC
. | . | TRBJ1-2 | TRBV24-1 | CATSEKGLGGYTF | TGTGCCACCAGTGAAAAGGGTCTCGGGGGCTACACCTTC
. | . | TRBJ2-7 | TRBV15 | CATSRGYDRASYEQYF | TGTGCCACCAGCAGAGGTTATGACAGAGCCTCCTACGAGCAGTACTTC
. | TRBD1 | TRBJ1-5 | TRBV19 | CASSIYTGTGNQPQHF | TGTGCCAGTAGCATATATACCGGGACAGGCAATCAGCCCCAGCATTTT
. | TRBD2 | TRBJ2-2 | TRBV3-1/TRBV3-2 | CASSPTLAGVNTGELFF | TGTGCCAGCAGCCCCACCCTAGCGGGGGTGAACACCGGGGAGCTGTTTTTT
. | TRBD2 | TRBJ2-1 | TRBV10-2 | CASVAGGGNEQFF | TGCGCCAGCGTGGCGGGGGGAGGGAATGAGCAGTTCTTC
. | . | TRBJ1-5 | TRBV30 | CAWSVLGGNQPQHF | TGTGCCTGGAGTGTACTGGGAGGGAATCAGCCCCAGCATTTT
. | . | TRBJ1-2 | TRBV5-1 | CASSLDTPAGDYGYTF | TGCGCCAGCAGCTTGGATACACCGGCAGGGGACTATGGCTACACCTTC
once | . | TRBJ2-7 | TRBV7-9 | CASSWKTGPAEQYF | TGTGCCAGCAGCTGGAAAACAGGGCCCGCCGAGCAGTACTTC
. | TRBD1 | TRBJ1-6 | TRBV7-2 | CASSPRQGISPLHF | TGTGCCAGCAGCCCTCGACAGGGTATTTCACCCCTCCACTTT
few | . | TRBJ2-2 | TRBV5-1 | CASSLVGLRETNTGELFF | TGCGCCAGCAGCTTGGTCGGGTTACGGGAAACGAACACCGGGGAGCTGTTTTTT
. | TRBD2 | TRBJ2-7 | TRBV3-1/TRBV3-2 | CASTPGLGVGEQYF | TGTGCCAGCACCCCGGGACTAGGGGTAGGCGAGCAGTACTTC
. | . | TRBJ1-5 | TRBV10-3 | CAISEVGGDTSQPQHF | TGTGCCATCAGTGAGGTAGGGGGGGATACCTCCCAGCCCCAGCATTTT
. | . | TRBJ1-2 | TRBV3-1/TRBV3-2 | CASSHENLGGYTF | TGTGCCAGCAGCCATGAGAACCTAGGGGGCTACACCTTC
once | . | TRBJ1-1 | TRBV28 | CASTQGLWGTEAFF | TGTGCCAGCACCCAGGGACTTTGGGGGACTGAAGCTTTCTTT
once | TRBD2 | TRBJ2-1 | TRBV11-2 | CASSLGLAANNEQFF | TGTGCCAGCAGCTTGGGACTAGCGGCGAACAATGAGCAGTTCTTC
. | . | TRBJ2-7 | TRBV9 | CASSARQESYEQYF | TGTGCCAGCAGCGCCCGACAGGAATCCTACGAGCAGTACTTC
once | TRBD1 | TRBJ2-1 | TRBV27 | CASSKPPGQGTNEQFF | TGTGCCAGCAGTAAACCTCCGGGACAGGGTACCAATGAGCAGTTCTTC
. | TRBD1 | TRBJ1-1 | TRBV7-9 | CASSPGQGTGTEAFF | TGTGCCAGCAGCCCGGGACAGGGGACGGGCACTGAAGCTTTCTTT
. | . | TRBJ1-5 | TRBV2 | CASSDEGNQPQHF | TGTGCCAGCAGTGATGAAGGGAATCAGCCCCAGCATTTT
once | . | TRBJ1-2 | TRBV6-5 | CASSPANVYGYTF | TGTGCCAGCAGCCCAGCCAATGTCTATGGCTACACCTTC